This T cell receptor beta chain stems from a study of shared clonotypes between healthy human individuals (dated by TCRdb to 2018 to 2020). About the study as a whole: A few men and a couple of women, aged 18 to 49 years, made up the cohort. For each donor, three plates each were used for CD4 naive and CD4 memory, two plates were used for CD8 naive, and one plate was used for CD8 memory. To estimate repertoire size and how much clonotype sharing occurs between individuals, the study deeply sequenced the blood TCR repertoires of a handful of healthy adults. To increase sequencing depth and limit assay-specific biases, different laboratories used diverse techniques to prepare libraries and sequence TCR repertoires. Between about 0.9 and 8.9 billion PBMCs per donor were obtained by leukapheresis.

In the germline V gene (reference sequence), CDR1 corresponds to MNHEY and CDR2 to SMNVEV. The germline V and J ends show losses of 6 bases and 2 bases respectively, and no gene match explains 4 bases of the junction. Taken from cysteine to phenylalanine, the CDR3 has 14 residues. The kept DNA is CDR3 alone, 42 bases in frame from the first base. Using the deep immunoSEQ assay, multiplex PCR amplified TCR CDR3 regions from genomic DNA. For each cell subset, the extracted genomic DNA was distributed evenly across all wells of several immunoSEQ 96-well plates, and each plate served as one replicate. For sorted subsets, around 0.2 ug of genomic DNA, equivalent to around 30,000 T cell genomes, went into each replicate PCR. The purified libraries were quantified using a Qubit 3.0 fluorometer, sized with a Bioanalyzer 2100, and then quantified again using the KAPA Library Quantification kit. Every immunoSEQ 96-well plate was sequenced on a dedicated single-read 150-cycle Illumina NextSeq 550 flow cell. The study's processing was this. The immunoSEQ output contained only junctional sequences without quality scores, so filtering could not match that applied to full-length reads. To assign V/J genes and CDR3, sequences were annotated using PyIR, a Python wrapper for IgBLAST v1.9, with IMGT germline references. Reads were filtered out if the reads had weak V/J assignments (E-value above 1e-6), no CDR3, stop codons, out-of-frame junctions, or ambiguous translated residues. V3J clonotypes were defined as sequences sharing the same inferred V gene, J gene, and CDR3 amino acid sequence. The percentage overlap between two repertoires was calculated by dividing the number of shared unique clonotypes by the size of the smaller repertoire. RTK rarefaction, the Chao1 estimator, and Recon v2.1 estimates of unobserved clonotypes were used to assess repertoire richness. Generation probabilities were computed with OLGA for all TCRbeta clonotypes obtained by the gDNA method from several donors. Here the immuneACCESS table is served through TCRdb, limited to in-frame sequences with V and J called. Missing clones are a known gap in these copies; in checked studies unresolved V genes cover under half, and the rest lacks a known reason. The V and J calls and clone size were taken over from that table, and D and trimming were inferred from the DNA. The sample table records about 820,000 clones; 85% to 95% of these occur just once. The leading ten clones occupy 24% of the sample.

As to this clone: The clone's antigen remains unknown. The record has no base qualities; no much larger clone is one base away.

The full study reports these points: Approximately 5% of naive CD4, more than 3% of naive CD8, roughly 2.5% of memory CD4, and about 0.4% of memory CD8 clonotypes were shared across several donors. Sampling was restricted to blood, and TCR repertoires in tissue are likely to differ from TCR repertoires in blood. Naive subsets generally had larger estimated clonotype richness than memory subsets did. Because the study included only a small number of donors, the genetic and exposure-history diversity represented was limited. Rarefaction of sorted-subset datasets indicated incomplete sequencing despite the large sequencing depth. Pairwise subsampling led to the expectation that sequencing depth would affect the degree of clonotype sharing among donors. Compared with non-shared clonotypes, the clonotypes found in all four sorted-subset donors had higher generation probabilities.

CD8 naive samples consisted of CD45RO-negative cells that were positively selected for CCR7, yielding a CD45RA+CCR7+ population without TemRA cells. The donors were healthy, HIV-negative adults who had no recently reported acute infections or vaccinations. All donors were Caucasian adults living in Nashville, Tennessee, USA. Blood was collected by leukapheresis, and PBMCs were isolated by Ficoll-Histopaque density gradient centrifugation and then cryopreserved in liquid nitrogen vapor phase. Analytical flow cytometry was used to check the purity and quantity of each magnetically sorted T cell population. From each sorted fraction, genomic DNA was isolated and quantified by UV absorbance on a Nanodrop 2000c.

Recombination linked TRBV27 to TRBJ2-7, with 10 bases matching TRBD2. This receptor was obtained from a young man in good health. The sequencing input was naive CD8+ T cells sorted from blood. Interpreted using the paper, the cell subset or site label stands for: CD45RA+CCR7+. The CDR3: CASSGLAEPYEQYF. The nucleotide sequence is given as TGTGCCAGCAGCGGACTAGCGGAACCCTACGAGCAGTACTTC.